One sample yielded the 30 T cell receptor beta chains listed below, sequenced in a study of blood T cell repertoires in COVID-19. The assay was immunoSEQ multiplex PCR, and TCRdb's table has in-frame clones only and misses some. The sample lists under 250,000 clones; around 90% were seen once. Sequencing was performed on peripheral blood. The receptors stem from a young man with COVID-19, enrolled during active disease.

The rearrangement links TRBV5-1 to TRBJ2-7, with 9 bases fitting TRBD1. Per germline, CDR1 SGHRS and CDR2 YFSETQ. J gave up 0 bases and V 5 bases, and 3 bases lay outside the gene matches. This CDR3 spans 14 amino acids. This CDR3 is CASRWDRASYEQYF. CDR3 nucleotide sequence: TGCGCCAGCAGATGGGACAGGGCCTCCTACGAGCAGTACTTC.

The gene calls are TRBV7-3 and TRBJ2-7; TRBD1 might be the D (5 bases). CDR1 SGHTA and CDR2 FQGTGA come from the germline V gene. Trimming cost V 5 bases and J 7 bases, with 15 bases left between them. The CDR3 loop spans 13 amino acids. The CDR3 coding sequence is TGTGCCAGCAGCCCCGGAACAGGAGATGAGCAGTACTTC. Amino acids: CASSPGTGDEQYF.

V is TRBV6-5 and J is TRBJ1-1, with D maybe TRBD1 (6 bases). Germline V lookup: CDR1 MNHEY, CDR2 SVGAGI. V lost 7 bases and J 3 bases, leaving 15 bases between the germline ends. This CDR3 is built from 14 residues. CDR3 bases: TGTGCCAGCACCGAGGACGGGGGGCACACTGAAGCTTTCTTT. The encoded protein is CASTEDGGHTEAFF.

The rearrangement joins TRBV5-1 to TRBJ1-1, with D hard to call. Germline V gene sequence: CDR1 SGHRS, CDR2 YFSETQ. This CDR3 is built from 11 residues. V was pared by 4 bases and J by 8 bases, with 9 bases between. CDR3 in DNA: TGCGCCAGCAGCACCTCAGGAGAAGCTTTCTTT. This translates into CASSTSGEAFF.

This rearrangement joins TRBV28 to TRBJ2-4, with D possibly being TRBD1 (5 bases). V shed 5 bases and J shed 4 bases, with 9 bases lying between them. CDR1 is MDHEN, CDR2 SYDVKM, per germline. The CDR3 has 13 residues. Written as DNA, the CDR3 is TGTGCCAGCAGTACAGGTCTAAAAAACATTCAGTACTTC. Amino acids: CASSTGLKNIQYF.

This rearrangement joins TRBV5-1 to TRBJ2-5; 8 positions agree with TRBD2. The ends lost 2 bases at V and 1 base at J; junction bases unmatched: 7. There are 16 residues in the CDR3. Germline V gene data show CDR1 as SGHRS and CDR2 as YFSETQ. The CDR3 reads CASSFGRGVPQETQYF. CDR3 sequence (DNA): TGCGCCAGCAGCTTCGGGCGGGGGGTACCCCAAGAGACCCAGTACTTC.

The chain links TRBV11-3 to TRBJ2-2; 10 positions match TRBD2. The CDR3 extends over 17 amino acids. Trimming cost V 6 bases and J 2 bases; bases outside gene matches: 9. Looked up from germline, CDR1 is SGHNT and CDR2 is YENEEA. CDR3 DNA: TGTGCCAGCAGTCGACACCCTAGCGGGGGAAACACCGGGGAGCTGTTTTTT. It translates to CASSRHPSGGNTGELFF. The full variable domain, with the rest looked up from reference TRBV11-3 and TRBJ2-2, is EAGVVQSPRYKIIEKKQPVAFWCNPISGHNTLYWYLQNLGQGPELLIRYENEEAVDDSQLPKDRFSAERLKGVDSTLKIQPAELGDSAVYLCASSRHPSGGNTGELFFGEGSRLTVL.

This chain links TRBV3-1 (or the pseudogene TRBV3-2) with TRBJ1-6; no firm D call. The CDR3 length is 15 residues. V lost 4 bases, J lost 7 bases, and 14 bases lay in between. Germline V gene data show CDR1 as LGHDT and CDR2 as YNNKEL (reference sequence). This CDR3 is CASSLQPDLNSPLHF. In nucleotides, the CDR3 is TGTGCCAGCAGCCTCCAACCAGACTTAAATTCACCCCTCCACTTT.

This chain uses TRBV19 with TRBJ2-6; no clear D gene. This CDR3 is built from 16 residues. Germline V CDR1 and CDR2: LNHDA, SQIVND (reference sequence). Trimming took off 1 base at V and 0 bases at J, with 7 bases between the two ends. CDR3 sequence: CASSIAHFSGANVLTF. In DNA form, the CDR3 reads TGTGCCAGTAGTATAGCTCACTTCTCTGGGGCCAACGTCCTGACTTTC.

The chain employs TRBV3-1 (or the pseudogene TRBV3-2) and TRBJ1-2, with D uncertain. This CDR3 region has 12 residues. The germline V and J ends were trimmed by 0 bases and 7 bases, with 6 bases remaining between them. Germline assignment: CDR1 LGHDT and CDR2 YNNKEL (reference sequence). The CDR3 nucleotides read TGTGCCAGCAGCCAAGAACCCGGTGGCTACACCTTC. Translated: CASSQEPGGYTF.

The genes are TRBV7-3 and TRBJ1-1; no firm D call. The germline CDR1 and CDR2 sequences are SGHTA and FQGTGA. Trimming took 5 bases from V and 2 from J, leaving 12 bases between them. This CDR3 has 14 amino acids. CDR3 DNA sequence: TGTGCCAGCAGCCCCGGCGGGGTAAACACTGAAGCTTTCTTT. Residues: CASSPGGVNTEAFF.

The chain combines TRBV9 with TRBJ1-6, with a tentative D call TRBD1 (6 bases). The CDR3 spans 15 residues. V lost 5 bases to trimming and J lost 4 bases, with 13 bases between them. From germline, CDR1 is SGDLS and CDR2 YYNGEE. The CDR3 region is CASRYRDTYNSPLHF. CDR3 DNA: TGTGCCAGCAGATACAGGGATACATATAATTCACCCCTCCACTTT.

The J gene is TRBJ2-7, the V gene TRBV6-5, with 8 bases aligning to TRBD2. V shed 6 bases, J shed 7 bases, and the junction held 14 bases outside the gene matches. The CDR3 loop spans 15 amino acids. Germline V CDR1 and CDR2: MNHEY, SVGAGI. The CDR3 region is CASSPRSGGAAEQYF. The CDR3 DNA reads TGTGCCAGCAGCCCCCGGAGCGGGGGCGCCGCGGAGCAGTACTTC.

J is TRBJ2-7 and V is TRBV11-2; D gene uncertain. The CDR3 contains 16 residues. Germline V lookup: CDR1 SGHAT, CDR2 FQNNGV. The germline V and J ends were trimmed by 0 bases and 0 bases, with 12 bases remaining between them. Here the CDR3 DNA reads TGTGCCAGCAGCTTAGATATTGCCAGGAACTCCTACGAGCAGTACTTC. Its translation is CASSLDIARNSYEQYF.

This chain joins TRBV19 and TRBJ1-1; 7 bases fit TRBD1. The CDR3 consists of 16 residues. The germline V gene encodes CDR1 LNHDA and CDR2 SQIVND (reference sequence). With V trimmed by 6 bases and J by 4 bases, 14 bases remained unmatched. The CDR3 DNA sequence: TGTGCCAGTAGCGATCTGATTGCACAGGGGACCACTGAAGCTTTCTTT. Protein: CASSDLIAQGTTEAFF.

This clone was seen once. The chain recombines TRBV27 with TRBJ1-6; D is undetermined. The CDR3 sequence is 18 residues long. V was clipped by 4 bases and J by 2 bases, with 18 bases between them. Per the germline V gene, CDR1 is MNHEY and CDR2 is SMNVEV (reference sequence). The CDR3 sequence is CASSYTPLGGTYNSPLHF. CDR3 DNA: TGTGCCAGCAGTTATACCCCCCTAGGTGGCACCTATAATTCACCCCTCCACTTT.

The chain links TRBV7-2 to TRBJ2-7; a possible D gene is TRBD2 (7 bases). The CDR3 spans 19 residues. Per the germline V gene, CDR1 is SGHTA and CDR2 is FQGNSA. The V end was cut by 1 base, the J end by 3 bases, with 25 bases between. CDR3 amino acids: CASSLVRGAGLGAVYEQYF. The CDR3 DNA reads TGTGCCAGCAGCTTAGTCCGGGGGGCAGGACTAGGGGCTGTCTACGAGCAGTACTTC.

The chain uses TRBV7-2 and TRBJ1-6; 7 positions match TRBD1. V lost 4 bases and J lost 7; bases outside the gene matches: 7. The CDR3 is made up of 15 amino acids. The germline gives CDR1 SGHTA, CDR2 FQGNSA. The CDR3 nucleotides read TGTGCCAGCAGCTCACCTGGGACAGTGAATTCACCCCTCCACTTT. Protein: CASSSPGTVNSPLHF.

The chain carries TRBV11-3 and TRBJ2-2, with 9 bases that match TRBD2. This CDR3 comprises 15 residues. V lost 5 bases, J lost 1 base, and 2 bases stayed unmatched. CDR1 is SGHNT, CDR2 YENEEA, per germline. The CDR3, as DNA: TGTGCCAGCAGCCGTAGCGGGGGGAACACCGGGGAGCTGTTTTTT. The encoded protein is CASSRSGGNTGELFF.

The rearrangement uses TRBV28 and TRBJ2-7; 7 bases align to TRBD1. The ends lost 6 bases at V and 5 bases at J; junction bases unmatched: 7. This CDR3 has 13 amino acids. Germline V gives CDR1 MDHEN, CDR2 SYDVKM. CDR3 bases: TGTGCCAGCAGGTCGACAGGGAACCACGAGCAGTACTTC. It yields the protein CASRSTGNHEQYF. The full variable domain, with the rest looked up from reference TRBV28 and TRBJ2-7, is DVKVTQSSRYLVKRTGEKVFLECVQDMDHENMFWYRQDPGLGLRLIYFSYDVKMKEKGDIPEGYSVSREKKERFSLILESASTNQTSMYLCASRSTGNHEQYFGPGTRLTVT.

Turning to this clone: The sample has other DNA sequences that encode this CDR3 too. The chain couples TRBV5-1 to TRBJ2-3; D perhaps matches TRBD1 (6 bases). Germline CDR1 is SGHRS and CDR2 is YFSETQ. V dropped 4 bases and J dropped 1 base, with 10 bases sitting between them. CDR3 length: 14 residues. The CDR3 sequence: CASSLRQGTDTQYF. CDR3 coding DNA: TGCGCCAGCAGCCTACGACAGGGCACAGATACGCAGTATTTT. The entire variable domain, with the rest obtained from reference TRBV5-1 and TRBJ2-3, is as follows: KAGVTQTPRYLIKTRGQQVTLSCSPISGHRSVSWYQQTPGQGLQFLFEYFSETQRNKGNFPGRFSGRQFSNSRSEMNVSTLELGDSALYLCASSLRQGTDTQYFGPGTRLTVL.

The chain links TRBV6-5 to TRBJ2-5, with a weak D call TRBD1 (5 bases). V shed 6 bases and J shed 3 bases, with 11 bases lying between them. The CDR3 is 13 amino acids. Germline V gene lookup returns CDR1 MNHEY and CDR2 SVGAGI. The CDR3, as DNA: TGTGCCAGCAGGACCGGACAAGAAGAGACCCAGTACTTC. Translation: CASRTGQEETQYF.

The genes are TRBV6-5 and TRBJ2-7, with 9 bases identical to TRBD1. Germline V gives CDR1 MNHEY, CDR2 SVGAGI. Trimming at V came to 7 bases and at J to 3 bases, leaving 7 bases not matched to a gene. CDR3 length: 14 amino acids. As DNA, the CDR3 is TGTGCCAGCATAACCGGGACAGGGAACTACGAGCAGTACTTC. Encoded protein: CASITGTGNYEQYF.

The chain couples TRBV3-1 (or the pseudogene TRBV3-2) to TRBJ2-7; D is uncertain. The CDR3 extends over 13 amino acids. Germline lookup yields CDR1 LGHDT and CDR2 YNNKEL (reference sequence). The germline V and J ends were trimmed by 0 bases and 6 bases, with 9 bases remaining between them. The CDR3 nucleotides are TGTGCCAGCAGCCAAGATGTAGTAGCCGAGCAGTACTTC. The encoded protein is CASSQDVVAEQYF.

V and J are TRBV2 and TRBJ2-2; possible D gene TRBD1, 6 bases. V shed 7 bases and J shed 0 bases, with 12 bases lying between them. Germline V CDR1 and CDR2: SNHLY, FYNNEI. This CDR3 has 15 residues. CDR3 DNA sequence: TGTGCCAGCAAGATACAGGGTGCGAACACCGGGGAGCTGTTTTTT. Translated, it gives CASKIQGANTGELFF.

On this clone itself: The same CDR3 is also encoded by other DNA sequences in this sample. The CDR3 DNA sequence: TGTGCCAGCAGTTACAGTGGGGCCACTAATGAAAAACTGTTTTTT. It is translated as CASSYSGATNEKLFF. V gene TRBV6-5 combines with J gene TRBJ1-4, with D tentatively TRBD1 (5 bases). Trimming pared 2 bases from V and 2 bases from J, leaving 9 bases between. The CDR3 contains 15 residues. The germline V gene has CDR1 MNHEY and CDR2 SVGAGI.

This clone showed up just once. The rearrangement uses TRBV5-1 and TRBJ2-4; 13 positions agree with TRBD2. Trimming took 4 bases from V and 8 from J; bases not matched to a gene: 9. This CDR3 is built from 16 residues. Germline V CDR1 and CDR2: SGHRS, YFSETQ. The CDR3 here is CASSTRLAGGLDIQYF. Here the CDR3 DNA reads TGCGCCAGCAGCACTCGACTAGCGGGGGGCCTGGACATTCAGTACTTC.

V usage is TRBV6-5 and J usage is TRBJ1-1; D is perhaps TRBD1 (5 bases). The CDR3 contains 12 residues. Germline V gene sequence: CDR1 MNHEY, CDR2 SVGAGI. V was clipped by 5 bases and J by 1 base, with 5 bases between them. CDR3 in DNA: TGTGCCAGCAGTACAGGGAACACTGAAGCTTTCTTT. Encoded protein: CASSTGNTEAFF.

This chain connects TRBV27 to TRBJ1-5, with unresolved D. V was cut by 1 base and J by 4 bases, with 8 bases left in between. The CDR3 is 14 residues long. Germline CDR1 MNHEY, CDR2 SMNVEV (reference sequence). In DNA form, the CDR3 reads TGTGCCAGCAGTTTATTCTCCAGGAATCAGCCCCAGCATTTT. Its protein product is CASSLFSRNQPQHF.

The chain carries TRBV3-1 (or the pseudogene TRBV3-2) and TRBJ1-1, with a weak D call TRBD1 (6 bases). This CDR3 is built from 14 residues. The germline gives CDR1 LGHDT, CDR2 YNNKEL (reference sequence). V was shortened by 4 bases and J by 4 bases, with 13 bases between the two germline ends. CDR3 coding DNA: TGTGCCAGCAGCCTGGGGGGCGGGGGCACTGAAGCTTTCTTT. Amino acid sequence: CASSLGGGGTEAFF.